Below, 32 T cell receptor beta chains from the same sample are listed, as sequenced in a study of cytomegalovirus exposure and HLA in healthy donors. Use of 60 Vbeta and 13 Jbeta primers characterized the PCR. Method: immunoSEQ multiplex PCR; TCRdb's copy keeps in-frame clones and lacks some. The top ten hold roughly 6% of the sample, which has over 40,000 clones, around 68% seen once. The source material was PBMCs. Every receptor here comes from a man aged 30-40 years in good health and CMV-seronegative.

CDR3 sequence reads: CASSVLASGTDTQYF. Here the CDR3 DNA reads TGTGCCAGCAGCGTACTGGCTAGCGGCACAGATACGCAGTATTTT. V gene TRBV9 combines with J gene TRBJ2-3; a weak D match, TRBD2 (6 bases). This CDR3 is 15 amino acids long. Germline V gives CDR1 SGDLS, CDR2 YYNGEE. V was pared by 1 base and J by 1 base, with 10 bases between.

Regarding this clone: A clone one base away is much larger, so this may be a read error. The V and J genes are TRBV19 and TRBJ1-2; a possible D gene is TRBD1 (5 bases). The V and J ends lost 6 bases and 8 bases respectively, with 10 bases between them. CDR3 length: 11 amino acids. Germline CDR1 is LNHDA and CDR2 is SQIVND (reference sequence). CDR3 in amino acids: CASRPGWGYTF. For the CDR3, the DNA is TGTGCCAGTAGACCAGGGTGGGGCTACACCTTC.

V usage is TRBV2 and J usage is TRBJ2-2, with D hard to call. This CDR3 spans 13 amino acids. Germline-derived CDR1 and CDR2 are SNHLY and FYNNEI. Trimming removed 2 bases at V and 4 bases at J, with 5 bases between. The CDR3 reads CASSEQRTGELFF. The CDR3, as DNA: TGTGCCAGCAGTGAACAGCGCACCGGGGAGCTGTTTTTT.

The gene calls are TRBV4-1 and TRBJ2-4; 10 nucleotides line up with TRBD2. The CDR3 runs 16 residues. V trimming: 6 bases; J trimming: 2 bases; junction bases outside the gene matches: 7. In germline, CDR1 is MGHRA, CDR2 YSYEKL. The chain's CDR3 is CASSDLAGDSKNIQYF. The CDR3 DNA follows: TGCGCCAGCAGTGACCTAGCGGGAGATTCCAAAAACATTCAGTACTTC.

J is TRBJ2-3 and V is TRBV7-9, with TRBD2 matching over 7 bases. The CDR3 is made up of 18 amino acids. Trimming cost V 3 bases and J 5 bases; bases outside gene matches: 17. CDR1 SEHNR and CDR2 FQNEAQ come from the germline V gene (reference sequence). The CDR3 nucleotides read TGTGCCAGCAGCTTGAAGCACCGGCGGGAGTTGCCCGGAGATACGCAGTATTTT. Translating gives CASSLKHRRELPGDTQYF.

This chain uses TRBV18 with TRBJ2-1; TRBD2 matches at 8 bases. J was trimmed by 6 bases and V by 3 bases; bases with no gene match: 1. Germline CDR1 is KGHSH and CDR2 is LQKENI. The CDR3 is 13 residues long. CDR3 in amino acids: CASSPGGGNEQFF. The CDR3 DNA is TGTGCCAGCTCACCCGGGGGGGGCAATGAGCAGTTCTTC.

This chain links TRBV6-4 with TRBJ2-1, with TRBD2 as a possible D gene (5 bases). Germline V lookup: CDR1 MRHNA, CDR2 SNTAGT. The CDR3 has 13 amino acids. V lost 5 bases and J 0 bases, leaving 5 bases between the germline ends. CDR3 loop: CASSTSSYNEQFF. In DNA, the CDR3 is TGTGCCAGCAGTACTAGCTCCTACAATGAGCAGTTCTTC.

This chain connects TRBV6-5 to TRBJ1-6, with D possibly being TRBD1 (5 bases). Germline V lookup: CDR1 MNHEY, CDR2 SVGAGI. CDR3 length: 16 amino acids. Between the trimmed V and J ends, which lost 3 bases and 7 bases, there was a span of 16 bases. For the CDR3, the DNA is TGTGCCAGCAGTTATAACTTGGGGGGATCGAATTCACCCCTCCACTTT. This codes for CASSYNLGGSNSPLHF.

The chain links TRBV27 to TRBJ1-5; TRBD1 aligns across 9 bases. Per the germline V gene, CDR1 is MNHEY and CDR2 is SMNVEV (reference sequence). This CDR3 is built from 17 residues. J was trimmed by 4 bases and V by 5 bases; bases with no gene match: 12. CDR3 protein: CASSPLFWTGANQPQHF. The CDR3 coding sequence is TGTGCCAGCAGTCCCCTATTTTGGACAGGGGCTAATCAGCCCCAGCATTTT.

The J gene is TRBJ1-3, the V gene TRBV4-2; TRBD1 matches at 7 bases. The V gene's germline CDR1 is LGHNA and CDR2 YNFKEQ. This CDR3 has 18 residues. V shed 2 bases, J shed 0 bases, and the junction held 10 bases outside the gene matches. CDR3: CASSQFSDRARSGNTIYF. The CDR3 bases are TGTGCCAGCAGCCAATTCTCCGACAGGGCTCGCTCTGGAAACACCATATATTTT.

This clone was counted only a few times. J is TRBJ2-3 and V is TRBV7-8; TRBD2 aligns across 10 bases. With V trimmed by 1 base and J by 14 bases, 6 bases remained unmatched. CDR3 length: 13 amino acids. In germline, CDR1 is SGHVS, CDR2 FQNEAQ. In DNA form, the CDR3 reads TGTGCCAGCAGCTTAGGGTTGGCTAGCGGGAGGTATTTT. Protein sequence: CASSLGLASGRYF.

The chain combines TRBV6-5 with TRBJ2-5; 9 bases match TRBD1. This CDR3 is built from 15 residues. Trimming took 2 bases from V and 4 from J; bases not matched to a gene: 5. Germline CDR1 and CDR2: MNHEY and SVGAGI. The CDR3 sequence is CASSYVDRGRETQYF. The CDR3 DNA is TGTGCCAGCAGTTACGTGGACAGGGGCCGAGAGACCCAGTACTTC.

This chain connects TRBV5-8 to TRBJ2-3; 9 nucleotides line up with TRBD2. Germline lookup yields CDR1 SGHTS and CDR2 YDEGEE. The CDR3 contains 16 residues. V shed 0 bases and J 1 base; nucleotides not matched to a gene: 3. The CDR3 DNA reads TGTGCCAGCAGCTTGGTTAGCGGGAGCCGCACAGATACGCAGTATTTT. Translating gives CASSLVSGSRTDTQYF.

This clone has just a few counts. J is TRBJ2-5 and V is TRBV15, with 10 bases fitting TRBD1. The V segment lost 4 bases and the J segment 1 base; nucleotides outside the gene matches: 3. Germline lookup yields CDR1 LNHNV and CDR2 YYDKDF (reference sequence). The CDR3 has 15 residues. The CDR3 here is CATSTDRGVQETQYF. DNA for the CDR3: TGTGCCACCAGCACGGACAGGGGGGTCCAAGAGACCCAGTACTTC.

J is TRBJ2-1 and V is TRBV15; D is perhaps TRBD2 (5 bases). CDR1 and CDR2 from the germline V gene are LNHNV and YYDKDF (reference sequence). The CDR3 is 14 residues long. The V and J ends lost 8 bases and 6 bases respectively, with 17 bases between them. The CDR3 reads CATGASEESNEQFF. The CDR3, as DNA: TGTGCCACCGGAGCGTCGGAGGAATCCAATGAGCAGTTCTTC.

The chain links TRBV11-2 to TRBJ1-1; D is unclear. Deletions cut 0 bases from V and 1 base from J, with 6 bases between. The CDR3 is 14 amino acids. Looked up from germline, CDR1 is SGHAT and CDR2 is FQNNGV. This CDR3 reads CASSLDRRNTEAFF. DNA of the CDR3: TGTGCCAGCAGCTTAGATCGGAGGAACACTGAAGCTTTCTTT.

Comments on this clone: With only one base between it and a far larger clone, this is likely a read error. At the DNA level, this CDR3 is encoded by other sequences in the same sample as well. The CDR3, as DNA: TGTGCCAGCAGTGACGGTGACCGGGAGGATCGGCAGCCCCAGCATTTT. Translating gives CASSDGDREDRQPQHF. V gene TRBV2 combines with J gene TRBJ1-5; the D is unclear. Germline V gives CDR1 SNHLY, CDR2 FYNNEI. The CDR3 covers 16 residues. V was shortened by 3 bases and J by 7 bases, with 19 bases between the two germline ends.

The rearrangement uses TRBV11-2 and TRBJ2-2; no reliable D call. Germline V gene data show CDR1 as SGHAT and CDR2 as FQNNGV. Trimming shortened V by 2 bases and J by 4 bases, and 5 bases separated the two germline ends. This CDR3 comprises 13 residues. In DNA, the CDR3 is TGTGCCAGCAGCTTACAGTCCACCGGGGAGCTGTTTTTT. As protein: CASSLQSTGELFF.

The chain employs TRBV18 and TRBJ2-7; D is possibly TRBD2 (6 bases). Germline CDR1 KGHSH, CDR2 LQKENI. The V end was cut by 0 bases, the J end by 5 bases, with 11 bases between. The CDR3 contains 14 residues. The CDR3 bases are TGTGCCAGCTCACCACCGGAACTAGCCAACGAGCAGTACTTC. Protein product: CASSPPELANEQYF. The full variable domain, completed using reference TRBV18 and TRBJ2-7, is NAGVMQNPRHLVRRRGQEARLRCSPMKGHSHVYWYRQLPEEGLKFMVYLQKENIIDESGMPKERFSAEFPKEGPSILRIQQVVRGDSAAYFCASSPPELANEQYFGPGTRLTVT.

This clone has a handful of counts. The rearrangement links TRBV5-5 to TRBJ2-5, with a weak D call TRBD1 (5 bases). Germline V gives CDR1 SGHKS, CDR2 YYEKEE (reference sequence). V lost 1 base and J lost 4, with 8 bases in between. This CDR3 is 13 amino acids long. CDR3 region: CASSLPGRETQYF. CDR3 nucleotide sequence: TGTGCCAGCAGCTTGCCAGGGCGAGAGACCCAGTACTTC.

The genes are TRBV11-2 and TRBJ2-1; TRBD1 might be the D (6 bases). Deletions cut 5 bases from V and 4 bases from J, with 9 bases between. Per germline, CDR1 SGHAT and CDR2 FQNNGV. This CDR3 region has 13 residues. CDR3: CASSNGQYNEQFF. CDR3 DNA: TGTGCCAGCAGCAACGGACAGTACAATGAGCAGTTCTTC.

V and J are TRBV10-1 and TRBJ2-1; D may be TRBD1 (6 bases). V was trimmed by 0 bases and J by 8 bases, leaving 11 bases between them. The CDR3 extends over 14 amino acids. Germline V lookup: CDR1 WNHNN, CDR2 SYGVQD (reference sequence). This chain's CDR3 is CASSESRGSDEQFF. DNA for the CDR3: TGCGCCAGCAGTGAGTCGAGGGGGAGCGATGAGCAGTTCTTC.

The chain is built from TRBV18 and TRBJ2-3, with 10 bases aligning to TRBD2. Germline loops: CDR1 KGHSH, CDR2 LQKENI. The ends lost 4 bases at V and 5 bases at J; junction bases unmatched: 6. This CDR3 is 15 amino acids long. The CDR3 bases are TGTGCCAGCTCACAGCGGGAGGGCGGATTAGATACGCAGTATTTT. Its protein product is CASSQREGGLDTQYF.

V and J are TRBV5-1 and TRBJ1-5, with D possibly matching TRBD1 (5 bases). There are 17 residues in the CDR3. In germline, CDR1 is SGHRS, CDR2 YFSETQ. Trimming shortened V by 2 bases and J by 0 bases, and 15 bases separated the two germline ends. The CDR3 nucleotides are TGCGCCAGCAGCTTAGATCCGACAGATAATAGCAATCAGCCCCAGCATTTT. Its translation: CASSLDPTDNSNQPQHF.

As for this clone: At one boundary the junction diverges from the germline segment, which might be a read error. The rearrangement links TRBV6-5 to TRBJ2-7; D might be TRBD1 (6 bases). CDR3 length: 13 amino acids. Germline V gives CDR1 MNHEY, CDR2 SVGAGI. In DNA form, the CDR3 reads TGTGCCACAGCGAGTGGGGGCTCCAACGAGCAGTACTTC. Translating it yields CATASGGSNEQYF.

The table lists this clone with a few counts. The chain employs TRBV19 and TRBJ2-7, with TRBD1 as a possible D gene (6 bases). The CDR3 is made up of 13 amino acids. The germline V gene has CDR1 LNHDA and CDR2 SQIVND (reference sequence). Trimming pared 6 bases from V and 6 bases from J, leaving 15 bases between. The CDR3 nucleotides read TGTGCCAGTAGCGGAACCATCAGGGGCGAGCAGTACTTC. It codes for CASSGTIRGEQYF.

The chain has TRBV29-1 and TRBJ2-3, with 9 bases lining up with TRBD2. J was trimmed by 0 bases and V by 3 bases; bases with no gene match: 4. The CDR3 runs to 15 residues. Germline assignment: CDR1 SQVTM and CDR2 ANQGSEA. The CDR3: CSVDVLAGSTDTQYF. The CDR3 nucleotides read TGCAGCGTTGACGTACTAGCGGGTAGCACAGATACGCAGTATTTT.

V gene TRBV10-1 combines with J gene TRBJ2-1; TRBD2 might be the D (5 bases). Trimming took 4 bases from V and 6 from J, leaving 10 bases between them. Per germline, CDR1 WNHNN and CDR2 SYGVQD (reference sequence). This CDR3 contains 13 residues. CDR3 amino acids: CASSVGAGNEQFF. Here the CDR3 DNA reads TGCGCCAGCAGTGTCGGTGCGGGCAATGAGCAGTTCTTC.

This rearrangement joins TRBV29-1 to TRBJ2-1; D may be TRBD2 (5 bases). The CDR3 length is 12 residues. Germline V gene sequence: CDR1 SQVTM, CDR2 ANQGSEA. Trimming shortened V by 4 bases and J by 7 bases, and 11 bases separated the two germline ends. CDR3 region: CSVVTGVNEQFF. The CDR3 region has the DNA TGCAGCGTTGTGACCGGGGTTAATGAGCAGTTCTTC.

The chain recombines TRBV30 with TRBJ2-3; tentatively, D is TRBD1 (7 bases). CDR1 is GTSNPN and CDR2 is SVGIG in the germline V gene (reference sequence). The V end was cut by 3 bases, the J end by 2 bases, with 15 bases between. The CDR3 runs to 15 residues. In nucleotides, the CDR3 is TGTGCCTGGAGCAGGGGGGACTGGATCACAGATACGCAGTATTTT. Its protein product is CAWSRGDWITDTQYF.

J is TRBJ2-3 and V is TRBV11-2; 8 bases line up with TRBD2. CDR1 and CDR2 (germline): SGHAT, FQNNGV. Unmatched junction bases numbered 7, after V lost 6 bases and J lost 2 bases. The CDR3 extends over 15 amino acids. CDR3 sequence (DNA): TGTGCCAGCAGTCATCTTAGCGGGAACACAGATACGCAGTATTTT. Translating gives CASSHLSGNTDTQYF.

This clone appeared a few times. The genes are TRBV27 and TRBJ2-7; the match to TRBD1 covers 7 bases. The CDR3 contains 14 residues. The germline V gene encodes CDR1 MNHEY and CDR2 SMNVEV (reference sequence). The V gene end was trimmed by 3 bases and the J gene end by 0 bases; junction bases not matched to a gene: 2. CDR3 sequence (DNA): TGTGCCAGCAGTTTTTGGGACAGCTCCTACGAGCAGTACTTC. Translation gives CASSFWDSSYEQYF.